This T cell receptor (beta chain) was sequenced during a study of preoperative IRX-2 immunotherapy in early breast cancer. With V trimmed by 4 bases and J by 1 base, 10 bases remained unmatched. The germline gives CDR1 SGHRS, CDR2 YFSETQ. The CDR3 totals 17 residues. The table came from immunoSEQ multiplex PCR; TCRdb's copy has only in-frame clones and leaves some out. The table records around 38,000 clones, 70% to 85% of them present only once. Treatment meaning: preoperative locoregional IRX-2 cytokine immunotherapy. The receptor was derived from a human donor with breast cancer. V usage is TRBV5-1 and J usage is TRBJ2-2; 7 positions agree with TRBD1. The input for sequencing was tumor tissue, taken after IRX-2 immunotherapy. CDR3 amino acids: CASSPRQGSGNTGELFF. The CDR3 nucleotides read TGCGCCAGCAGCCCAAGACAGGGCTCAGGGAACACCGGGGAGCTGTTTTTT. The full variable domain, with the rest looked up from reference TRBV5-1 and TRBJ2-2, is KAGVTQTPRYLIKTRGQQVTLSCSPISGHRSVSWYQQTPGQGLQFLFEYFSETQRNKGNFPGRFSGRQFSNSRSEMNVSTLELGDSALYLCASSPRQGSGNTGELFFGEGSRLTVL.